The next 32 T cell receptor beta chains were all read from a single sample in a study of blood T cell repertoires in COVID-19. TCRdb's copy holds only in-frame clones and misses some; the assay was immunoSEQ multiplex PCR. The data hold 350,000 to 500,000 clones, with more than 70% observed a single time. The sample consisted of PBMCs or T cells enriched from blood (not recorded which). The source of these receptors is a woman aged 18-29 years who had been exposed to COVID-19.

The chain joins TRBV7-2 to TRBJ2-6; D might be TRBD1 (6 bases). There are 15 residues in the CDR3. CDR1 and CDR2 from the germline V gene are SGHTA and FQGNSA. The ends were cut back, 5 bases at V and 2 bases at J, with 10 bases in the middle. Here the CDR3 DNA reads TGTGCCAGCAGCGCTACAGGGACTGGGGCCAACGTCCTGACTTTC. It is translated as CASSATGTGANVLTF.

This clone was seen a single time. CDR3 sequence (DNA): TGTGCCAGCTCACCACCTTCAGGCCGGGGTGAGCAGTTCTTC. As protein: CASSPPSGRGEQFF. The chain carries TRBV18 and TRBJ2-1; weak D call: TRBD2 (5 bases). The germline V and J ends were trimmed by 0 bases and 9 bases, with 12 bases remaining between them. The length of the CDR3 is 14 residues. Germline-derived CDR1 and CDR2 are KGHSH and LQKENI.

V and J are TRBV4-2 and TRBJ1-2; D uncertain. The CDR3 totals 11 residues. In germline, CDR1 is LGHNA, CDR2 YNFKEQ. V lost 2 bases to trimming and J lost 8 bases, with 6 bases between them. The CDR3 sequence is CASSQQEGYTF. For the CDR3, the DNA is TGTGCCAGCAGCCAACAAGAGGGCTACACCTTC.

This chain uses TRBV12-3 or TRBV12-4 with TRBJ1-2; a weak D match, TRBD1 (5 bases). The CDR3 sequence is 13 residues long. The V and J ends lost 5 bases and 0 bases respectively, with 7 bases between them. This chain's CDR3 is CASSRGPNYGYTF. The CDR3, as DNA: TGTGCCAGCAGTAGGGGTCCTAACTATGGCTACACCTTC.

This clone was picked up one time. This rearrangement joins TRBV28 to TRBJ2-3; 11 nucleotides align to TRBD2. Looked up from germline, CDR1 is MDHEN and CDR2 is SYDVKM. This CDR3 region has 16 residues. V gave up 2 bases and J gave up 6 bases; unmatched junction bases: 7. CDR3 amino acids: CASSLGGSGGADTQYF. The DNA of the CDR3 is TGTGCCAGCAGTTTAGGCGGTAGCGGGGGGGCGGATACGCAGTATTTT.

A few counts support this clone. This chain connects TRBV5-4 to TRBJ2-2; 8 bases line up with TRBD2. This CDR3 has 15 residues. Germline values: CDR1 SGHNT, CDR2 YYREEE (reference sequence). After removal of 1 base from V and 2 bases from J, the junction contained 1 base not matched to a gene. The DNA of the CDR3 is TGTGCCAGCAGCTTGACTAGCGGCAACACCGGGGAGCTGTTTTTT. Translating gives CASSLTSGNTGELFF.

The genes are TRBV5-4 and TRBJ2-1, with TRBD1 matching over 8 bases. With 4 bases clipped from V and 0 bases from J, the junction kept 3 bases outside the gene matches. Germline lookup yields CDR1 SGHNT and CDR2 YYREEE (reference sequence). The CDR3 loop spans 15 amino acids. The CDR3 nucleotides are TGTGCCAGCAGCACCACAGGGGGCTCCTACAATGAGCAGTTCTTC. The encoded protein is CASSTTGGSYNEQFF.

The chain employs TRBV6-1 and TRBJ2-3; TRBD1 agrees at 8 bases. The germline CDR1 and CDR2 sequences are MNHNS and SASEGT. Losses at the gene ends were 4 bases for V and 0 bases for J; bases not matched to a gene: 6. The CDR3 is 16 residues long. This CDR3 reads CASSAQGALSTDTQYF. The CDR3 DNA sequence: TGTGCCAGCAGTGCCCAGGGGGCGCTGAGCACAGATACGCAGTATTTT.

This clone has more than one count but fewer than ten. The chain combines TRBV7-2 with TRBJ1-3, with 8 bases that match TRBD1. J gave up 4 bases and V 5 bases, and 10 bases lay outside the gene matches. CDR3 size: 16 residues. Germline CDR1 SGHTA, CDR2 FQGNSA. The CDR3: CASSGLQGAQGNTIYF. CDR3 nucleotide sequence: TGTGCCAGCAGCGGACTCCAGGGGGCGCAGGGAAACACCATATATTTT. Variable domain in full (rest from reference TRBV7-2 and TRBJ1-3): GAGVSQSPSNKVTEKGKDVELRCDPISGHTALYWYRQSLGQGLEFLIYFQGNSAPDKSGLPSDRFSAERTGGSVSTLTIQRTQQEDSAVYLCASSGLQGAQGNTIYFGEGSWLTVV.

The gene calls are TRBV28 and TRBJ1-6; TRBD1 is a possible D gene (5 bases). CDR1 is MDHEN, CDR2 SYDVKM, per germline. CDR3 length: 13 amino acids. V was trimmed by 6 bases and J by 10 bases, leaving 13 bases between them. CDR3 DNA: TGTGCCAGCAGGGTTCAGGGCGGATCACCCCTCCACTTT. This sequence encodes CASRVQGGSPLHF. The variable domain in full, completed from reference TRBV28 and TRBJ1-6, reads DVKVTQSSRYLVKRTGEKVFLECVQDMDHENMFWYRQDPGLGLRLIYFSYDVKMKEKGDIPEGYSVSREKKERFSLILESASTNQTSMYLCASRVQGGSPLHFGNGTRLTVT.

This CDR3 is CASSFLAEQYF. The CDR3, as DNA: TGTGCCAGCAGTTTTCTGGCCGAGCAGTACTTC. The chain combines TRBV28 with TRBJ2-7, with unresolved D. With 3 bases removed from V and 6 bases from J, the gap between germline ends came to 6 bases. CDR3 length equals 11 residues. Germline-derived CDR1 and CDR2 are MDHEN and SYDVKM.

This clone was observed a few times. The V and J genes are TRBV27 and TRBJ2-7, with D maybe TRBD2 (5 bases). The V end was cut by 4 bases, the J end by 1 base, with 11 bases between. The CDR3 is 14 amino acids. Germline V gives CDR1 MNHEY, CDR2 SMNVEV (reference sequence). CDR3 sequence reads: CASSSPTTSYEQYF. The CDR3 bases are TGTGCCAGCAGTTCTCCGACTACTTCCTACGAGCAGTACTTC.

The V call is TRBV7-3, the J call TRBJ2-2; D remains unclear. Trimming pared 2 bases from V and 0 bases from J, leaving 4 bases between. The CDR3 sequence is 14 residues long. Germline V gene lookup returns CDR1 SGHTA and CDR2 FQGTGA. The CDR3 nucleotides read TGTGCCAGCAGCTTAGGAGCGAACACCGGGGAGCTGTTTTTT. This sequence encodes CASSLGANTGELFF.

V usage is TRBV2 and J usage is TRBJ2-7; possibly TRBD1 for D (6 bases). Between the trimmed V and J ends, which lost 6 bases and 4 bases, there was a span of 13 bases. The germline V gene has CDR1 SNHLY and CDR2 FYNNEI. The CDR3 is 13 residues long. The chain's CDR3 is CASRGAEPYEQYF. The CDR3 DNA sequence: TGTGCCAGCAGGGGGGCGGAACCTTACGAGCAGTACTTC.

This clone showed up just a few times. This chain connects TRBV9 to TRBJ2-7; TRBD1 matches 11 bases. Germline loops: CDR1 SGDLS, CDR2 YYNGEE. The CDR3 is 14 amino acids. Losses at the gene ends were 3 bases for V and 5 bases for J; bases not matched to a gene: 4. The CDR3 sequence is CASSGRTGGHEQYF. For the CDR3, the DNA is TGTGCCAGCAGCGGACGGACAGGGGGCCACGAGCAGTACTTC.

The genes are TRBV27 and TRBJ2-7; 8 bases align to TRBD1. There are 16 residues in the CDR3. Trimming took 2 bases from V and 0 from J; bases not matched to a gene: 6. CDR1 and CDR2 (germline): MNHEY, SMNVEV (reference sequence). The CDR3 nucleotides are TGTGCCAGCAGTTTAAATCCTGGACAGGGCTCCTACGAGCAGTACTTC. It codes for CASSLNPGQGSYEQYF.

Concerning this clone itself: Other DNA variants within this sample encode the same CDR3. The V and J genes are TRBV18 and TRBJ1-2, with 7 bases matching TRBD1. The CDR3 is 14 residues long. After removal of 4 bases from V and 3 bases from J, the junction contained 5 bases not matched to a gene. The V gene's germline CDR1 is KGHSH and CDR2 LQKENI. The CDR3 sequence: CASSLQGRDYGYTF. The CDR3 DNA sequence: TGTGCCAGCTCACTACAGGGGAGAGACTATGGCTACACCTTC.

This clone came up a few times. The chain uses TRBV28 and TRBJ2-7; 14 bases line up with TRBD2. This CDR3 comprises 18 residues. V dropped 6 bases and J dropped 3; count of bases not matched to a gene: 13. Germline CDR1 is MDHEN and CDR2 is SYDVKM. Here the CDR3 DNA reads TGTGCCAGCAGGGAGCCGGGACTAGCGGGGGCCCCCTTCTACGAGCAGTACTTC. It yields the protein CASREPGLAGAPFYEQYF.

With respect to this clone: The sample carries other DNA sequences with the same CDR3. V and J are TRBV7-2 and TRBJ1-2; 7 bases align to TRBD1. The length of the CDR3 is 13 residues. V shed 1 base, J shed 5 bases, and the junction held 1 base outside the gene matches. Germline V gene lookup returns CDR1 SGHTA and CDR2 FQGNSA. CDR3 nucleotides: TGTGCCAGCAGCTTAGACAGGGGTTATGGCTACACCTTC. Translated: CASSLDRGYGYTF.

This chain connects TRBV7-6 to TRBJ2-7; a weak D match, TRBD1 (5 bases). Germline assignment: CDR1 SGHVS and CDR2 FNYEAQ. V shed 4 bases and J shed 3 bases, with 16 bases lying between them. The CDR3 runs 15 residues. The CDR3 sequence is CASSSQGSASYEQYF. CDR3 nucleotides: TGTGCCAGCAGCTCCCAGGGAAGTGCCAGCTACGAGCAGTACTTC. Full variable domain (rest looked up from reference TRBV7-6 and TRBJ2-7): GAGVSQSPRYKVTKRGQDVALRCDPISGHVSLYWYRQALGQGPEFLTYFNYEAQQDKSGLPNDRFSAERPEGSISTLTIQRTEQRDSAMYRCASSSQGSASYEQYFGPGTRLTVT.

The chain uses TRBV3-1 (or the pseudogene TRBV3-2) and TRBJ2-1; the match to TRBD2 covers 8 bases. Germline CDR1 reads LGHDT; CDR2 reads YNNKEL (reference sequence). The ends lost 3 bases at V and 5 bases at J; junction bases unmatched: 9. CDR3 length: 16 residues. The CDR3, as DNA: TGTGCCAGCAGCCATTTAGGAGCGGGAGAGGACAATGAGCAGTTCTTC. It is translated as CASSHLGAGEDNEQFF.

The V call is TRBV7-2, the J call TRBJ2-7, with TRBD1 matching 7 bases. The ends lost 5 bases at V and 4 bases at J; junction bases unmatched: 11. Germline CDR1 reads SGHTA; CDR2 reads FQGNSA. The CDR3 has 15 residues. The CDR3 DNA reads TGTGCCAGCAGCCCAAGCTCCGGGACAGATTACGAGCAGTACTTC. This encodes CASSPSSGTDYEQYF.

Written as DNA, the CDR3 is TGTGCCAGCAGGGGGGCCGGGACCGGGGACACTGAAGCTTTCTTT. Translation: CASRGAGTGDTEAFF. This chain uses TRBV6-5 with TRBJ1-1; possible D gene TRBD1, 6 bases. Germline values: CDR1 MNHEY, CDR2 SVGAGI. The CDR3 has 15 residues. Trimming took off 6 bases at V and 3 bases at J, with 17 bases between the two ends.

This clone came up once. The V and J genes are TRBV6-5 and TRBJ1-6, with 7 bases aligning to TRBD1. Germline V gene sequence: CDR1 MNHEY, CDR2 SVGAGI. V lost 5 bases to trimming and J lost 9 bases; unmatched junction nucleotides: 7. The CDR3 runs 14 residues. CDR3 DNA: TGTGCCAGCAGTCGACAGGGTAGTCCTTCACCCCTCCACTTT. This encodes CASSRQGSPSPLHF.

The CDR3 nucleotides are TGTGCCAGCAGCTTAGAGGGACTAGGAGGAGAGACCCAGTACTTC. Translating gives CASSLEGLGGETQYF. The chain recombines TRBV11-1 with TRBJ2-5; TRBD2 matches at 8 bases. Germline CDR1 reads SGHAT; CDR2 reads FQDESV (reference sequence). CDR3 size: 15 residues. Trimming cost V 1 base and J 4 bases; bases outside gene matches: 5.

This clone was counted once. The CDR3, as DNA: TGTGCCAGCAGTTTTAACGCCCCGGCCCCGGGATCACCCCTCCACTTT. This sequence encodes CASSFNAPAPGSPLHF. This sequence joins TRBV27 and TRBJ1-6, with unresolved D. The CDR3 consists of 16 residues. Deletions cut 3 bases from V and 10 bases from J, with 19 bases between. The germline V gene has CDR1 MNHEY and CDR2 SMNVEV (reference sequence).

The genes are TRBV19 and TRBJ2-7, with 11 nucleotides matching TRBD2. Losses at the gene ends were 6 bases for V and 3 bases for J; bases not matched to a gene: 10. The germline V gene encodes CDR1 LNHDA and CDR2 SQIVND (reference sequence). This CDR3 spans 16 amino acids. CDR3 sequence reads: CASSRFTSGSGYEQYF. For the CDR3, the DNA is TGTGCCAGTAGCCGTTTTACTAGCGGGAGTGGCTACGAGCAGTACTTC.

The chain employs TRBV11-2 and TRBJ1-6, with 9 bases identical to TRBD1. This CDR3 has 15 residues. V was clipped by 4 bases and J by 10 bases; unmatched bases: 8. The germline V gene has CDR1 SGHAT and CDR2 FQNNGV. The CDR3 coding sequence is TGTGCCAGCAGCTCTCACACAGGGGGCGGATCACCCCTCCACTTT. Encoded protein: CASSSHTGGGSPLHF.

The chain carries TRBV3-1 (or the pseudogene TRBV3-2) and TRBJ1-1; no clear D gene. Deletions cut 5 bases from V and 4 bases from J, with 23 bases between. Germline CDR1 LGHDT, CDR2 YNNKEL (reference sequence). This CDR3 is built from 17 residues. CDR3 protein: CASSDGLLNPGGTEAFF. In nucleotides, the CDR3 is TGTGCCAGCAGCGACGGACTCCTAAATCCCGGAGGCACTGAAGCTTTCTTT.

This clone was seen only once. Here the CDR3 DNA reads TGTGCCACCAGCCCAGGGGGCCGGAATCAGCCCCAGCATTTT. Its translation is CATSPGGRNQPQHF. The V gene is TRBV15, the J gene TRBJ1-5, with 8 bases matching TRBD1. V shed 5 bases and J 4 bases; nucleotides not matched to a gene: 4. This CDR3 is built from 14 residues. Germline V gene sequence: CDR1 LNHNV, CDR2 YYDKDF (reference sequence).

The chain is built from TRBV20-1 and TRBJ2-2; possibly TRBD2 for D (5 bases). Germline CDR1 is DFQATT and CDR2 is SNEGSKA (reference sequence). The CDR3 is 16 residues long. Deletions cut 3 bases from V and 0 bases from J, with 14 bases between. Written as DNA, the CDR3 is TGCAGTGCTAGTAATCCGGCAGCGGCGAACACCGGGGAGCTGTTTTTT. This translates into CSASNPAAANTGELFF.

In the case of this clone: Other DNA sequences in this sample translate to the same CDR3. The chain uses TRBV9 and TRBJ2-3; a weak D match, TRBD1 (5 bases). Between the trimmed V and J ends, which lost 0 bases and 6 bases, there was a span of 11 bases. Germline CDR1 is SGDLS and CDR2 is YYNGEE. This CDR3 is 14 amino acids long. The CDR3 here is CASSVGGPTDTQYF. The CDR3 DNA reads TGTGCCAGCAGCGTAGGGGGCCCAACGGATACGCAGTATTTT.